These 15 T cell receptor beta chains originate from one sample sequenced in a study of blood T cell repertoires in COVID-19. Profiled with immunoSEQ multiplex PCR; TCRdb holds only in-frame clones, not every one. The data hold roughly 40,000 clones, with 80% to 90% observed a single time. The specimen was peripheral blood. All receptors derive from a human donor in a cohort sampled during active COVID-19.

This chain uses TRBV19 with TRBJ2-2; the match to TRBD2 covers 8 bases. The length of the CDR3 is 15 residues. Germline trimming cut 8 bases from V and 7 bases from J; bases unmatched to any gene: 12. Germline lookup yields CDR1 LNHDA and CDR2 SQIVND (reference sequence). As DNA, the CDR3 is TGTGCCAGTTCTTCCACCGGGACTAGATTCGGGGAGCTGTTTTTT. This translates into CASSSTGTRFGELFF.

The chain recombines TRBV5-1 with TRBJ2-2; TRBD1 might be the D (5 bases). Germline V CDR1 and CDR2: SGHRS, YFSETQ. V gave up 4 bases and J gave up 0 bases, with 10 bases separating them. This CDR3 contains 15 residues. The chain's CDR3 is CASSVRQSNTGELFF. As DNA, the CDR3 is TGCGCCAGCAGCGTGAGACAGTCGAACACCGGGGAGCTGTTTTTT.

The chain recombines TRBV23-1 with TRBJ2-3, with 11 nucleotides matching TRBD2. TRBV23-1 is classed as an ORF, of uncertain function. The length of the CDR3 is 17 residues. Trimming took 0 bases from V and 2 from J; bases not matched to a gene: 4. Here the CDR3 DNA reads TGCGCCAGCAGTCAATCGGCTAGCGGGAGGACCACAGATACGCAGTATTTT. Its protein product is CASSQSASGRTTDTQYF.

This chain connects TRBV20-1 to TRBJ1-4; 10 bases agree with TRBD1. The CDR3 has 15 residues. The germline gives CDR1 DFQATT, CDR2 SNEGSKA (reference sequence). V was clipped by 3 bases and J by 5 bases; unmatched bases: 6. Here the CDR3 reads CSASGTGEPNEKLFF. CDR3 nucleotide sequence: TGCAGTGCTAGTGGGACAGGGGAGCCAAATGAAAAACTGTTTTTT.

V and J are TRBV5-4 and TRBJ2-5, with TRBD1 matching 10 bases. V gave up 6 bases and J gave up 6 bases; unmatched junction bases: 8. This CDR3 contains 14 residues. The germline V gene encodes CDR1 SGHNT and CDR2 YYREEE (reference sequence). This chain's CDR3 is CASTRGTGEKTQYF. CDR3 bases: TGTGCCAGCACCCGCGGGACAGGGGAAAAGACCCAGTACTTC.

CDR3 amino acids: CASSGSSGYQETQYF. The CDR3 nucleotides read TGTGCCAGCAGTGGCTCTAGCGGGTACCAAGAGACCCAGTACTTC. This sequence joins TRBV2 and TRBJ2-5; 8 nucleotides agree with TRBD2. The germline CDR1 and CDR2 sequences are SNHLY and FYNNEI. The CDR3 is made up of 15 amino acids. Trimming removed 4 bases from V and 0 bases from J; junction bases left unmatched: 4.

Regarding this clone: This CDR3 is missing its conserved last phenylalanine or tryptophan, likely due to a read error. The DNA is left out, because the CDR3 cannot be placed on it with certainty; the CDR3 is given as TCRdb lists it. This chain joins TRBV27 and TRBJ2-7; the table's D gene call, TRBD2, was not cross checked with the DNA. CDR1 and CDR2 from the germline V gene are MNHEY and SMNVEV (reference sequence). The CDR3 comprises 11 residues, both ends counted. The CDR3 reads CASSLSIQRRL.

The chain has TRBV7-8 and TRBJ2-7; D remains ambiguous. CDR3 length equals 12 residues. Deletions cut 5 bases from V and 4 bases from J, with 9 bases between. Germline CDR1 reads SGHVS; CDR2 reads FQNEAQ. CDR3 nucleotide sequence: TGTGCCAGCAGCCCGTCCGGGTACGAGCAGTACTTC. Protein: CASSPSGYEQYF.

This clone was counted between two and nine times. The V gene is TRBV6-6, the J gene TRBJ2-2; TRBD1 aligns across 8 bases. The CDR3 totals 15 residues. V gave up 5 bases and J gave up 4 bases; unmatched junction bases: 6. Germline loops: CDR1 MNHNY, CDR2 SVGAGI (reference sequence). The CDR3 region is CASSPGQGPTGELFF. In nucleotides, the CDR3 is TGTGCCAGCAGTCCCGGACAGGGCCCCACCGGGGAGCTGTTTTTT.

This chain links TRBV19 with TRBJ2-1; TRBD2 matches 12 bases. The CDR3 consists of 15 residues. Germline V gene lookup returns CDR1 LNHDA and CDR2 SQIVND (reference sequence). After removal of 3 bases from V and 7 bases from J, the junction contained 4 bases not matched to a gene. The CDR3 is CASSMGLAGGNEQFF. CDR3 bases: TGTGCCAGTAGTATGGGGCTAGCGGGGGGGAATGAGCAGTTCTTC.

The chain carries TRBV29-1 and TRBJ2-7; 9 bases are a match to TRBD1. CDR1 is SQVTM, CDR2 ANQGSEA, per germline. CDR3 length: 16 residues. The junction had 15 bases not matched to a gene; V was cut back by 4 bases and J by 5 bases. The CDR3 region has the DNA TGCAGCGTTGGGGGGACAGGGACCCAGGGCCTCGACGAGCAGTACTTC. It translates to CSVGGTGTQGLDEQYF.

J is TRBJ2-7 and V is TRBV12-2; the table calls TRBD1, which could not be checked here. TRBV12-2 constitutes a pseudogene. This CDR3 spans 19 amino acids. The chain's CDR3 is CASRFIYVVGGNRGHEQYF. In DNA, the CDR3 is TGTGCAAGTCGCTTTATCTATGTGGTTGGGGGAAACAGGGGCCACGAGCAGTACTTC.

This sequence joins TRBV19 and TRBJ2-1; D is unresolved. Germline loops: CDR1 LNHDA, CDR2 SQIVND (reference sequence). The V end was cut by 4 bases, the J end by 0 bases, with 10 bases between. The CDR3 spans 15 residues. The CDR3 bases are TGTGCCAGTAGTAGGTTACCGAGCTCCTACAATGAGCAGTTCTTC. Amino acids: CASSRLPSSYNEQFF.

The CDR3: CASSRQGAIAGELFF. The DNA for the CDR3 is TGTGCCAGCAGCCGACAGGGGGCCATAGCCGGGGAGCTGTTTTTT. The chain combines TRBV6-5 with TRBJ2-2; TRBD1 matches 10 bases. The germline CDR1 and CDR2 sequences are MNHEY and SVGAGI. The CDR3 covers 15 residues. The V segment lost 6 bases and the J segment 6 bases; nucleotides outside the gene matches: 7.

The chain has TRBV6-5 and TRBJ1-1; tentative D call: TRBD1 (6 bases). CDR1 and CDR2 from the germline V gene are MNHEY and SVGAGI. V lost 6 bases and J 5 bases, leaving 16 bases between the germline ends. The CDR3 is 14 amino acids. The CDR3 nucleotides read TGTGCCAGCAGGGAGGCAGGGGCGAGAACTGAAGCTTTCTTT. Amino acids: CASREAGARTEAFF.